Listed below are T cell receptor beta chains from one sample, sequenced in a study of blood T cell repertoires in COVID-19. Using immunoSEQ multiplex PCR, the repertoire was profiled, and TCRdb retains in-frame clones only, with some absent. The sample gives 100,000 to 150,000 clones, around nine tenths of which show up once; approximately 10% is in the top ten. The sample taken for sequencing was peripheral blood. These receptor sequences come from a woman between 65 and 79 years old with COVID-19, enrolled during active disease. CDR3s include the opening cysteine and the closing phenylalanine or tryptophan. A D gene is named only where the DNA matches it firmly. Size is omitted from some rows. Given values are once, few, many or a class for expanded clones.

>TRBD1|.|TRBV5-1|TRBJ1-2
CASSFGQGANGYTF
TGCGCCAGCAGCTTTGGACAGGGGGCAAATGGCTACACCTTC
>TRBD1|once|TRBV25-1|TRBJ2-3
CASSLQGYTQYF
TGTGCCAGCAGCCTACAGGGGTATACGCAGTATTTT
>TRBD2|.|TRBV13|TRBJ2-1
CASSYGTSIEQFF
TGTGCCAGCAGCTATGGGACTAGCATTGAGCAGTTCTTC
>.|.|TRBV5-1|TRBJ1-1
CASSSYRTGNTEAFF
TGCGCCAGCAGCTCCTACAGGACGGGGAACACTGAAGCTTTCTTT
>.|.|TRBV5-5|TRBJ2-2
CASSPTRVNTGELFF
TGTGCCAGCAGCCCCACGAGGGTTAACACCGGGGAGCTGTTTTTT
>.|once|TRBV7-8|TRBJ1-1
CASSRSRNTEAFF
TGTGCCAGCAGCCGAAGCCGAAACACTGAAGCTTTCTTT
>TRBD2|.|TRBV5-6|TRBJ2-5
CASSSPFRGGQETQYF
TGTGCCAGCAGCTCCCCCTTTCGCGGGGGGCAAGAGACCCAGTACTTC
>TRBD1|.|TRBV5-4|TRBJ1-5
CASSHGQANQPQHF
TGTGCCAGCAGCCACGGACAGGCGAATCAGCCCCAGCATTTT
>.|.|TRBV28|TRBJ1-2
CASSFETDYGYTF
TGTGCCAGCAGTTTTGAGACAGATTATGGCTACACCTTC
>.|.|TRBV10-3|TRBJ1-1
CAISESGAVSEAFF
TGTGCCATCAGTGAGTCAGGGGCAGTTTCTGAAGCTTTCTTT
>.|.|TRBV19|TRBJ1-5
CASSIQGRGSNQPQHF
TGTGCCAGTAGTATTCAGGGAAGGGGAAGCAATCAGCCCCAGCATTTT
>.|.|TRBV24-1|TRBJ1-1
CATSDRGYTSNTEAFF
TGTGCCACCAGTGATAGGGGGTACACCTCGAACACTGAAGCTTTCTTT
>.|once|TRBV4-1|TRBJ1-1
CASSPFGQSEAFF
TGCGCCAGCAGCCCCTTCGGACAGTCTGAAGCTTTCTTT
>.|.|TRBV4-1|TRBJ1-6
CASSQDQGFDSPLHF
TGCGCCAGCAGCCAAGATCAGGGGTTTGATTCACCCCTCCACTTT
>.|.|TRBV15|TRBJ1-1
CATAKGQGFMNTEAFF
TGTGCCACGGCTAAGGGACAAGGGTTCATGAACACTGAAGCTTTCTTT
>.|few|TRBV5-1|TRBJ1-1
CASSLAGRGRAFF
TGCGCCAGCAGCTTGGCCGGGAGGGGGAGGGCTTTCTTT
>TRBD1|.|TRBV7-2|TRBJ1-4
CASSHSGGQGAANEKLFF
TGTGCCAGCAGCCATAGTGGGGGACAGGGGGCGGCTAATGAAAAACTGTTTTTT
>.|.|TRBV2|TRBJ1-5
CASSETEYSNQPQHF
TGTGCCAGCAGTGAGACAGAATATAGCAATCAGCCCCAGCATTTT
>.|.|TRBV19|TRBJ1-1
CASSSGAMNTEAFF
TGTGCCAGTAGTTCAGGGGCCATGAACACTGAAGCTTTCTTT
>TRBD1|.|TRBV27|TRBJ1-6
CASSPDRGNSPLHF
TGTGCCAGCAGTCCGGACAGGGGAAATTCACCCCTCCACTTT
>.|.|TRBV4-1|TRBJ1-3
CASSQGRASGNTIYF
TGCGCCAGCAGCCAAGGCAGGGCGTCCGGAAACACCATATATTTT
>.|.|TRBV6-5|TRBJ1-3
CASSYSWGAGNTIYF
TGTGCCAGCAGTTACTCTTGGGGAGCCGGAAACACCATATATTTT
>.|.|TRBV3-1/TRBV3-2|TRBJ1-2
CASSQDQLYGYTF
TGTGCCAGCAGCCAAGATCAACTGTATGGCTACACCTTC
>TRBD2|.|TRBV7-3|TRBJ2-3
CASSPESVGGGPSTDTQYF
TGTGCCAGCAGTCCCGAAAGCGTCGGCGGGGGACCCAGCACAGATACGCAGTATTTT
>TRBD1|.|TRBV5-1|TRBJ1-6
CASSPRDRVVGNSPLHF
TGCGCCAGCAGCCCCCGGGACAGGGTGGTGGGGAATTCACCCCTCCACTTT
>.|.|TRBV5-1|TRBJ1-4
CASSLEGGTTNEKLFF
TGCGCCAGCAGCTTGGAAGGGGGTACGACTAATGAAAAACTGTTTTTT
>.|.|TRBV11-3|TRBJ2-3
CASSLEATDSLDTQYF
TGTGCCAGCAGCTTAGAAGCGACAGATAGCTTAGATACGCAGTATTTT
>TRBD1|.|TRBV28|TRBJ1-2
CASSQSRRTGQANYGYTF
TGTGCCAGCAGTCAGTCCAGGAGGACAGGCCAAGCTAACTATGGCTACACCTTC
>TRBD1|few|TRBV10-3|TRBJ1-4
CAINPGQGDEKLFF
TGTGCCATCAATCCGGGACAGGGGGATGAAAAACTGTTTTTT
>.|.|TRBV5-1|TRBJ1-1
CASSQALNTEAFF
TGCGCCAGCAGCCAGGCCTTGAACACTGAAGCTTTCTTT
>TRBD2|.|TRBV5-8|TRBJ2-5
CASSLRGVQETQYF
TGTGCCAGCAGCTTGCGGGGGGTCCAAGAGACCCAGTACTTC
>.|.|TRBV19|TRBJ1-1
CASSQKEGPLWTEAFF
TGTGCCAGTAGTCAGAAGGAGGGTCCCTTGTGGACTGAAGCTTTCTTT
>.|.|TRBV5-1|TRBJ1-3
CASSLGRGGFPSGNTIYF
TGCGCCAGCAGCTTAGGGCGGGGAGGCTTTCCCTCTGGAAACACCATATATTTT
>TRBD2|.|TRBV9|TRBJ2-1
CASSVPLAGGRQEQFF
TGTGCCAGCAGCGTACCCTTAGCGGGGGGCCGTCAGGAGCAGTTCTTC
>.|.|TRBV19|TRBJ1-1
CASSIELDTEAFF
TGTGCCAGTAGTATAGAACTCGACACTGAAGCTTTCTTT
>TRBD1|.|TRBV6-5|TRBJ2-7
CASSYRDRGYEQYF
TGTGCCAGCAGTTACAGGGACAGGGGATACGAGCAGTACTTC
>.|.|TRBV4-2|TRBJ1-1
CASSQGRSDTEAFF
TGTGCCAGCAGCCAGGGGCGTTCGGACACTGAAGCTTTCTTT
>TRBD1|.|TRBV18|TRBJ1-4
CASSPRAGGSTNEKLFF
TGTGCCAGCTCACCAAGGGCAGGGGGCTCTACTAATGAAAAACTGTTTTTT
>TRBD1|.|TRBV28|TRBJ2-7
CASSSPTGGTTYEQYF
TGTGCCAGCAGTTCCCCTACAGGGGGAACCACCTACGAGCAGTACTTC
>.|.|TRBV5-1|TRBJ2-3
CASSLGLGASGDTQYF
TGCGCCAGCAGCTTGGGGCTGGGGGCCAGTGGGGATACGCAGTATTTT
>TRBD2|.|TRBV5-1|TRBJ2-5
CASSLYSLAGEETQYF
TGCGCCAGCAGCCTTTATTCACTAGCGGGGGAGGAGACCCAGTACTTC
>.|.|TRBV18|TRBJ2-4
CASSPALAAKNIQYF
TGTGCCAGCTCCCCGGCCCTAGCAGCCAAAAACATTCAGTACTTC
>.|.|TRBV6-6|TRBJ1-5
CASSYVDSPNQPQHF
TGTGCCAGCAGTTACGTGGACAGCCCAAATCAGCCCCAGCATTTT
>TRBD1|.|TRBV7-9|TRBJ1-4
CASSSPTGVEEKLFF
TGTGCCAGCAGCTCCCCAACAGGGGTCGAGGAAAAACTGTTTTTT
>TRBD2|.|TRBV4-1|TRBJ2-1
CASSRGLAGGLKYNEQFF
TGCGCCAGCAGCCGCGGACTAGCGGGGGGCCTTAAATACAATGAGCAGTTCTTC